This TCR beta chain was profiled in a study of blood T cell repertoires in COVID-19. Study as a whole: Whether acute or convalescent, the COVID-19 samples came from the United States, Italy and Spain.

In assigning cohorts, the study relied on participant-reported clinical history. The V and J ends lost 1 base and 2 bases respectively, with 15 bases between them. Looked up from germline, CDR1 is SGHTA and CDR2 is FQGNSA. The CDR3 loop spans 18 amino acids. In the original workflow: Reference gene primer amplification gave estimated nucleated cell counts. Clones were sequenced by immunoSEQ multiplex PCR, and TCRdb holds only the in-frame ones, with some missing. V, J and clone size reflect that table, while D and trimming were determined from the DNA. The sample consists of more than 110,000 clones, roughly 84% of them appearing once.

The TCR originated in a man aged 40-50 years with acute COVID-19. The chain is built from TRBV7-2 and TRBJ2-6; D may be TRBD1 (6 bases). The sample was PBMCs or T cells enriched from blood (not recorded which). The CDR3 DNA follows: TGTGCCAGCAGCTTAGTATTTTCCGGGACAACTGGGGCCAACGTCCTGACTTTC. It translates to CASSLVFSGTTGANVLTF. Based on the CDR3 plus reference TRBV7-2 and TRBJ2-6, the full variable domain is GAGVSQSPSNKVTEKGKDVELRCDPISGHTALYWYRQSLGQGLEFLIYFQGNSAPDKSGLPSDRFSAERTGGSVSTLTIQRTQQEDSAVYLCASSLVFSGTTGANVLTFGAGSRLTVL.